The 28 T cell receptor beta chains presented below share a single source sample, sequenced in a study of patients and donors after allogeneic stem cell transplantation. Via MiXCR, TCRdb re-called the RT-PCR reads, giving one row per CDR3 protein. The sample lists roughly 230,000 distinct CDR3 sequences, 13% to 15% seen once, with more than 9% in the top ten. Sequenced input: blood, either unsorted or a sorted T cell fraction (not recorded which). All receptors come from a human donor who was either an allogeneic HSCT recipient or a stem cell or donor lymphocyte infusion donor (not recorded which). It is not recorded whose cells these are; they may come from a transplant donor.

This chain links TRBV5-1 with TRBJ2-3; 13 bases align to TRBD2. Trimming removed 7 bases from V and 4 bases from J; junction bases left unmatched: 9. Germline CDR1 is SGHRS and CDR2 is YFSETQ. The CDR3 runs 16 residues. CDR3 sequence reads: CASAPPGTSGADTQYF. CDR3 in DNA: TGCGCCAGCGCCCCCCCCGGGACTAGCGGGGCAGATACGCAGTATTTT.

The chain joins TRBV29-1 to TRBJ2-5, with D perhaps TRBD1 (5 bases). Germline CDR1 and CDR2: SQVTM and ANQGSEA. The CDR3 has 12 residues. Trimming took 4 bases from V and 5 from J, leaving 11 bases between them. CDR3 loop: CSVGVSGETQYF. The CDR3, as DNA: TGCAGCGTTGGAGTCTCAGGGGAGACCCAGTACTTC. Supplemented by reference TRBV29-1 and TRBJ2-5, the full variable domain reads SAVISQKPSRDICQRGTSLTIQCQVDSQVTMMFWYRQQPGQSLTLIATANQGSEATYESGFVIDKFPISRPNLTFSTLTVSNMSPEDSSIYLCSVGVSGETQYFGPGTRLLVL.

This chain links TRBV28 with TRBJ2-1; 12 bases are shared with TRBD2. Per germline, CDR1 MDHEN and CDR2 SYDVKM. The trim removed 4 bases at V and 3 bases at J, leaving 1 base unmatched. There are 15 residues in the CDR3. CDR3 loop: CASSWGLAGYNEQFF. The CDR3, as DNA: TGTGCCAGCAGTTGGGGACTAGCGGGCTACAATGAGCAGTTCTTC.

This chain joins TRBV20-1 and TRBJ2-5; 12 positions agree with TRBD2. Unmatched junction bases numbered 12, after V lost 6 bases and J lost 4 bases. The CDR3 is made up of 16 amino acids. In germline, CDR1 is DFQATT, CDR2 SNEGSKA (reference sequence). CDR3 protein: CSAPPRAGLAGETQYF. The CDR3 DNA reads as TGCAGTGCCCCGCCCCGGGCGGGACTAGCGGGAGAGACCCAGTACTTC.

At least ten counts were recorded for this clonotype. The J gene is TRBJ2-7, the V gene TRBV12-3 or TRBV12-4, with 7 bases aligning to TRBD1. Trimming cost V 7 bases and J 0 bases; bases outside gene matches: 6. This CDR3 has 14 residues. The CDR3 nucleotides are TGTGCCAGCACCGCCGGGACAGCCTCCTACGAGCAGTACTTC. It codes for CASTAGTASYEQYF.

The CDR3 loop is CASANPGPTGELFF. CDR3 in DNA: TGCGCCAGCGCCAATCCCGGACCAACCGGGGAGCTGTTTTTT. V gene TRBV5-1 combines with J gene TRBJ2-2; D gene uncertain. The CDR3 is made up of 14 amino acids. Trimming took 7 bases from V and 5 from J, leaving 15 bases between them. Germline values: CDR1 SGHRS, CDR2 YFSETQ.

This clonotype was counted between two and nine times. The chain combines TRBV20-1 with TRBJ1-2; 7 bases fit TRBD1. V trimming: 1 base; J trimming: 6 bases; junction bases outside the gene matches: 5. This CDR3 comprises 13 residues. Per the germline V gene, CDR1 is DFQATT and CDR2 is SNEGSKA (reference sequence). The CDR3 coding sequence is TGCAGTGCTAGAGTTAACAGGGGAAATGGCTACACCTTC. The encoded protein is CSARVNRGNGYTF.

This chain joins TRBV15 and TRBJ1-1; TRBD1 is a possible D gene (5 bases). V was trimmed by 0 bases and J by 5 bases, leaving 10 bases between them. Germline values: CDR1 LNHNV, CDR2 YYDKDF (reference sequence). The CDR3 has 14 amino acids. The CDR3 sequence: CATSRDFGGTEAFF. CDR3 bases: TGTGCCACCAGCAGAGATTTTGGGGGGACTGAAGCTTTCTTT.

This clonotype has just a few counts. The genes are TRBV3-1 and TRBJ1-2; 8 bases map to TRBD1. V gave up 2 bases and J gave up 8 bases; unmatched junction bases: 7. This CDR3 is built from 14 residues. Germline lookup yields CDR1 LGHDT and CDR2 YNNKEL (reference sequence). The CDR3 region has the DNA TGTGCCAGCAGCCAACCGGACAGGGTGCAAGGCTACACCTTC. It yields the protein CASSQPDRVQGYTF.

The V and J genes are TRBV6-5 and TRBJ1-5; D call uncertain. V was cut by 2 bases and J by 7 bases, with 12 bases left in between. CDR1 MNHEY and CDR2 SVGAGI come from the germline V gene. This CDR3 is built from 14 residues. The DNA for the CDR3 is TGTGCCAGCAGTTACATGGTCAACACCCAGCCCCAGCATTTT. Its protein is CASSYMVNTQPQHF.

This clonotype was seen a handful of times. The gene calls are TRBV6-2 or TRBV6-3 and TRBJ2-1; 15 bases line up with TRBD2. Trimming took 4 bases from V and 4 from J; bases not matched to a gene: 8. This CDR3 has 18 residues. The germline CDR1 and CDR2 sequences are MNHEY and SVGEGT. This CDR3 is CASSWTSGGVGTYNEQFF. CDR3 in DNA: TGTGCCAGCAGTTGGACTAGCGGGGGGGTTGGTACTTACAATGAGCAGTTCTTC.

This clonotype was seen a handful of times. The DNA for the CDR3 is TGTGCCGCGCGGGGGGATTTAGGCTCTGGCTACACCTTC. It specifies CAARGDLGSGYTF. J is TRBJ1-2 and V is TRBV6-1; maybe TRBD1 (5 bases). The CDR3 length is 13 residues. The germline gives CDR1 MNHNS, CDR2 SASEGT. Trimming removed 11 bases from V and 7 bases from J, with 20 bases in between.

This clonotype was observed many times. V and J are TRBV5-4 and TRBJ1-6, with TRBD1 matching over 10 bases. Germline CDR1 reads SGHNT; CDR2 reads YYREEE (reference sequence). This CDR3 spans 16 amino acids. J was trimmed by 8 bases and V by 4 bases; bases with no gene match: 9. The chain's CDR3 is CASSLDTGTGDSPLHF. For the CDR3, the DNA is TGTGCCAGCAGCCTGGACACTGGGACAGGGGATTCACCCCTCCACTTT.

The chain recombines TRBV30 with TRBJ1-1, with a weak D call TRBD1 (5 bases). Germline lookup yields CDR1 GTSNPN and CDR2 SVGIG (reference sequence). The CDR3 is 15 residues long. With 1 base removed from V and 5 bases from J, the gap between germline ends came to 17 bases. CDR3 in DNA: TGTGCCTGGAGTGCGGGGGGACCGAAGGAGACTGAAGCTTTCTTT. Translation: CAWSAGGPKETEAFF.

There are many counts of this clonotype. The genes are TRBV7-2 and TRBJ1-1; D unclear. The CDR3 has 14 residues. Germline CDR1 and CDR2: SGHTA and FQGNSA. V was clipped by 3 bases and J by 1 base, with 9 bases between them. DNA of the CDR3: TGTGCCAGCAGCTTGTTGATGGGGAACACTGAAGCTTTCTTT. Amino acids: CASSLLMGNTEAFF.

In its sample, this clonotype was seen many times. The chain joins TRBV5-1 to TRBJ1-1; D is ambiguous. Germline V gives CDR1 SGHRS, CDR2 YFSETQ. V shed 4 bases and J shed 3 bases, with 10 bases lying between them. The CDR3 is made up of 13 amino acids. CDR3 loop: CASSTDGDTEAFF. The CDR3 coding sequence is TGCGCCAGCAGCACGGACGGGGACACTGAAGCTTTCTTT.

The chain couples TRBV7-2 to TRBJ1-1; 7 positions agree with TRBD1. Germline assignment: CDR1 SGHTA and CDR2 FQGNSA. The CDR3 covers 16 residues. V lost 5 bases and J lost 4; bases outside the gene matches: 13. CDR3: CASSPQGGRGGTEAFF. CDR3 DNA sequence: TGTGCCAGCAGCCCTCAGGGGGGGAGGGGAGGCACTGAAGCTTTCTTT.

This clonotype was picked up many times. The CDR3 sequence is CAISESLGNQPQHF. The CDR3, as DNA: TGTGCCATCAGTGAGAGTTTGGGCAATCAGCCCCAGCATTTT. This rearrangement joins TRBV10-3 to TRBJ1-5; no clear D. V was pared by 2 bases and J by 2 bases, with 7 bases between. This CDR3 region has 14 residues. Germline V CDR1 and CDR2: ENHRY, SYGVKD.

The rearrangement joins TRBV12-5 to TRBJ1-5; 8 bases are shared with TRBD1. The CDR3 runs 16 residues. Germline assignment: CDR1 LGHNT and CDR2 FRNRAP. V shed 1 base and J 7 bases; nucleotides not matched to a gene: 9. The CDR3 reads CASGLGVGQGEQPQHF. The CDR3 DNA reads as TGTGCTAGTGGTTTGGGCGTCGGACAGGGTGAACAGCCCCAGCATTTT.

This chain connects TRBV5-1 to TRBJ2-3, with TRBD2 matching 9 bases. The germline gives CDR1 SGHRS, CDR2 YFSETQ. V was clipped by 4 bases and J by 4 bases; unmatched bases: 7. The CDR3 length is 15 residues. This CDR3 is CASSLGLAGSDTQYF. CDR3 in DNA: TGCGCCAGCAGCCTAGGGCTAGCGGGATCAGATACGCAGTATTTT. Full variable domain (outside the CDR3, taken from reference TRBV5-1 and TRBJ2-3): KAGVTQTPRYLIKTRGQQVTLSCSPISGHRSVSWYQQTPGQGLQFLFEYFSETQRNKGNFPGRFSGRQFSNSRSEMNVSTLELGDSALYLCASSLGLAGSDTQYFGPGTRLTVL.

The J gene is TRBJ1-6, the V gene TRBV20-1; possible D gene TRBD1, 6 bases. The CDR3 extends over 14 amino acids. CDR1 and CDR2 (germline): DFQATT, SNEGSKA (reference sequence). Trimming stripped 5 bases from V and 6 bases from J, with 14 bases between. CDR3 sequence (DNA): TGCAGTGCTTCAGGGGTTGTTAGTAATTCACCCCTCCACTTT. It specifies CSASGVVSNSPLHF.

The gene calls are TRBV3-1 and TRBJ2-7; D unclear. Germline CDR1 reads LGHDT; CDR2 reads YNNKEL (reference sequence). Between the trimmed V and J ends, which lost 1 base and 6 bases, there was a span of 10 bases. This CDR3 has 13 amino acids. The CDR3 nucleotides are TGTGCCAGCAGCCAAGTCGAAGGGTCCGAGCAGTACTTC. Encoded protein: CASSQVEGSEQYF.

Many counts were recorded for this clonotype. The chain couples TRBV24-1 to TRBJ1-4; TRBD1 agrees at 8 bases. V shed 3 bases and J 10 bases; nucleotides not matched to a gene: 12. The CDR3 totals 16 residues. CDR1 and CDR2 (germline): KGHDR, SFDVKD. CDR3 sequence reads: CATSDAIQGGHGKLFF. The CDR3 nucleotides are TGTGCCACCAGTGATGCCATACAGGGGGGTCACGGAAAACTGTTTTTT.

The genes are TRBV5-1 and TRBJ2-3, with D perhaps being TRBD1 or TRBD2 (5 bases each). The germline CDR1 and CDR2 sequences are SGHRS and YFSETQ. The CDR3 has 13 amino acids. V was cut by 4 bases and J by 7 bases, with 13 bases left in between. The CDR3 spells CASSQIGTYTQYF. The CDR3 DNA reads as TGCGCCAGCAGCCAGATCGGGACCTATACGCAGTATTTT.

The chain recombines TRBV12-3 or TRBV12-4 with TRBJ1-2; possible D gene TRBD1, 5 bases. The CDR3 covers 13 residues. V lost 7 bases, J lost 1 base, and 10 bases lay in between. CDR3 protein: CASTIDSNYGYTF. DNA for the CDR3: TGTGCCAGCACCATAGACAGTAACTATGGCTACACCTTC.

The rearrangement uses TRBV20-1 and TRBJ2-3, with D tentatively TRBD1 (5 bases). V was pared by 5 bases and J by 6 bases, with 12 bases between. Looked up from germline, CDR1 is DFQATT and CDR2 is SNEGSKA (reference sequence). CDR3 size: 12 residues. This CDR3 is CSAEEYRDTQYF. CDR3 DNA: TGCAGTGCTGAAGAATACAGGGATACGCAGTATTTT.

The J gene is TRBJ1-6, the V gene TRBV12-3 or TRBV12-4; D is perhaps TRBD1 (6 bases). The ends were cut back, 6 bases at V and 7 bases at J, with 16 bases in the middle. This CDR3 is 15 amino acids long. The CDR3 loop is CASREGVAGNSPLHF. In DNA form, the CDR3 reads TGTGCCAGCAGAGAGGGGGTCGCTGGGAATTCACCCCTCCACTTT.

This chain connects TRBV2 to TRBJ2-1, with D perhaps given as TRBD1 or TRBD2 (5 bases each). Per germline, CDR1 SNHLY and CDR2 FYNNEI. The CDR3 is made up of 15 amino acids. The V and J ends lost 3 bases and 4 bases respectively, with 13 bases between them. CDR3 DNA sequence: TGTGCCAGCAGTGATGAGGGGATGGGTTACAATGAGCAGTTCTTC. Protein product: CASSDEGMGYNEQFF. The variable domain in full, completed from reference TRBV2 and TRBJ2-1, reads EPEVTQTPSHQVTQMGQEVILRCVPISNHLYFYWYRQILGQKVEFLVSFYNNEISEKSEIFDDQFSVERPDGSNFTLKIRSTKLEDSAMYFCASSDEGMGYNEQFFGPGTRLTVL.